This T cell receptor beta chain comes out of a study of PD-1 blockade in classical Hodgkin lymphoma. Every patient was affected by relapse after autologous stem cell transplantation, while exposure to brentuximab vedotin was not uniform. The table came from immunoSEQ multiplex PCR; TCRdb's copy has only in-frame clones and leaves some out. The sample has around 13,000 clones; roughly 82% are singletons. CDR3 length: 17 residues. Germline CDR1 SGHRS, CDR2 YFSETQ. V dropped 1 base and J dropped 3; count of bases not matched to a gene: 9. This clone was observed once. The TCR was taken from a human donor with classical Hodgkin lymphoma. The sequenced sample was peripheral blood mononuclear cells (PBMCs), obtained at baseline. This sequence joins TRBV5-1 and TRBJ2-5; 10 bases map to TRBD2. The CDR3 here is CASSLTMTSGGEETQYF. The CDR3 coding sequence is TGCGCCAGCAGCTTGACTATGACAAGCGGGGGGGAAGAGACCCAGTACTTC.